This T cell receptor (beta chain) was retrieved from a study of blood T cell repertoires in COVID-19 (dated by TCRdb to 2019 to 2021). For context, the study as a whole: Samples from collaborators originated in the United States, Italy and Spain and spanned both the acute and convalescent phases of COVID-19. HLA class I and class II types, where available, came from metadata supplied by the sample provider rather than from assay-based typing. The dataset comprised deeply sampled blood TCRbeta repertoires from subjects exposed to, actively infected with, or recovered from COVID-19. Samples were obtained from the ongoing ImmuneRACE study (first 160 participants) and from roughly 1,300 subjects provided by 6 global collaborators. The sample metadata nearly always contained a de-identified subject ID, COVID-19 status, age in years and sex. The repertoires were made available in a free public database intended to serve as a resource for research on the immune response to SARS-CoV-2. The prospective study material was composed of cDNA or gDNA derived from T cells, B-cell-depleted T cells, or PBMCs. Overall study outcomes, separate from this receptor: The amount of clinical and demographic metadata varied by source and participant and was provided uncurated.

In this sample, this clone turned up a few times. Its specific antigen is unknown. No per-base quality is available; no much larger clone lies one base away. TCRbeta CDR3 regions were amplified from genomic DNA using the immunoSEQ Assay, a bias-controlled multiplex PCR. Per the authors' processing: Nucleated cell counts per sample were estimated from amplification of reference gene primers within the assay. To quantify the absolute abundance of each unique TCRbeta CDR3 rearrangement, sequence reads were collapsed and filtered. Productive Simpson clonality was computed per sample as the square root of Simpson's diversity index over productive rearrangements. The table was pulled from immuneACCESS by TCRdb, which kept in-frame rearrangements only. Such tables lose some clones; where checked, under half of the loss comes from unresolved V genes, and the rest has no known cause. V and J calls and clone size are copied from that table; D and trimming were computed from the DNA. A total of 330,000 or so clones appear in this sample, roughly 86% of them only once. The ten top clones hold 7.5% to 10% of the sample.

At one collaborating source in Seattle, patients were enrolled during active infection and were followed longitudinally through the course of disease. Collaborating institutions collected whole blood in K2EDTA tubes following their own protocols. For TCRbeta analysis, collaborator samples were shipped as frozen whole blood, as isolated PBMCs, or as DNA extracted from either sample type. From a lookup of the germline V gene, CDR1 and CDR2 are MGHRA and YSYEKL. V was cut back by 0 bases and J by 4 bases, leaving a gap of 9 bases between them. From the cysteine through the phenylalanine, the CDR3 covers 14 amino acids. Only the CDR3 DNA is retained, 42 bases long and in frame from the first base.

The receptor was isolated from a man aged 30-40 years with COVID-19, enrolled during active disease. This chain joins TRBV4-1 to TRBJ1-2; the D gene cannot be resolved reliably. Source material: peripheral blood. CDR3 protein: CASSQDDGFYGYTF. At the DNA level, the sequence is TGCGCCAGCAGCCAAGATGACGGGTTCTATGGCTACACCTTC.